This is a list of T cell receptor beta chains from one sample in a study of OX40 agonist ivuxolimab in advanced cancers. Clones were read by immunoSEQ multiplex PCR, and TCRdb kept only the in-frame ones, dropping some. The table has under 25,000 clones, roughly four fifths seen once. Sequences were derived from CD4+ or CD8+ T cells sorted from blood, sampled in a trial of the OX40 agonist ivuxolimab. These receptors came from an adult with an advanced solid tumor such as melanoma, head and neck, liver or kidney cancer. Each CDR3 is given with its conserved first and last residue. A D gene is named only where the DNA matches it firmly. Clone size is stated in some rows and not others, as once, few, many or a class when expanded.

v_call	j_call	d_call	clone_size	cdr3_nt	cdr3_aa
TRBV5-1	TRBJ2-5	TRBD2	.	TGCGCCAGCATCGGTGGACTAGCGGGAGTTGGGGAGACCCAGTACTTC	CASIGGLAGVGETQYF
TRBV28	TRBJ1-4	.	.	TGTGCCAGCAGTTTTTTGGACCCAAATGAAAAACTGTTTTTT	CASSFLDPNEKLFF
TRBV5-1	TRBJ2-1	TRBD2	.	TGCGCCAGCAGCTTGGTAGCGGGAGTATACAATGAGCAGTTCTTC	CASSLVAGVYNEQFF
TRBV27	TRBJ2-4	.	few	TGTGCCAGCAGTTCTGTACTCAGGGGGGAAATTCAGTACTTC	CASSSVLRGEIQYF
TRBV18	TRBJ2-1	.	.	TGTGCCAGCTCACCCGCCGGACTACCAGCCGACAATGAGCAGTTCTTC	CASSPAGLPADNEQFF
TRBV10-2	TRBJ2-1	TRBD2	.	TGCGCCAGCAGCGGGACTAGCGGCTACAATGAGCAGTTCTTC	CASSGTSGYNEQFF
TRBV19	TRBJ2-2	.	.	TGTGCCAGTAGTATAGGGGGGCAGGGCACCGGGGAGCTGTTTTTT	CASSIGGQGTGELFF
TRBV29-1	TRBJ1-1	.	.	TGCAGCGGCTTACAAGATCTGAACACTGAAGCTTTCTTT	CSGLQDLNTEAFF
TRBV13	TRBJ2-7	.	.	TGTGCCAGCAGCTTAGGACTAGCCTACGAGCAGTACTTC	CASSLGLAYEQYF
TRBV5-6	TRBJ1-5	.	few	TGTGCCAGCAGCTTGGAGGGCTGGGGGGGCAATCAGCCCCAGCATTTT	CASSLEGWGGNQPQHF
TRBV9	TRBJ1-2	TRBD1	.	TGTGCCAGCAGCGTAGGAGTGACAGGGTCTGGCTACACCTTC	CASSVGVTGSGYTF
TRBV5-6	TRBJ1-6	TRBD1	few	TGTGCCAGCAGCTTGCAGGGGGCTCGAAGGAATTCACCCCTCCACTTT	CASSLQGARRNSPLHF
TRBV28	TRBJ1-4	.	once	TGTGCCAGCAGTTTAAACCCTTTGGCTAATGAAAAACTGTTTTTT	CASSLNPLANEKLFF
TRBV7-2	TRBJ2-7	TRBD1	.	TGTGCCAGCAGCTTGGGACAGAAAGTGAGAAAGGACGAGCAGTACTTC	CASSLGQKVRKDEQYF
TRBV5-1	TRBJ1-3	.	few	TGCGCCAGCAGCTTGCGACGGGAGTCTGGAGACACCATATATTTT	CASSLRRESGDTIYF
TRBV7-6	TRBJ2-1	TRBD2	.	TGTGCCAGCAGCTTAGGGGTTAGCGGGAGGTTCAGGACCTACAATGAGCAGTTCTTC	CASSLGVSGRFRTYNEQFF
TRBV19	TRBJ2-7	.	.	TGTGCCAGTAGGGACAGTATGACCTACGAGCAGTACTTC	CASRDSMTYEQYF
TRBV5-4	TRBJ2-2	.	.	TGTGCCAGCAGCTTAGGAGGTACCGGGGAGCTGTTTTTT	CASSLGGTGELFF
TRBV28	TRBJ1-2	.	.	TGTGCCAGCACCGAGGGGGGGAACAACTATGGCTACACCTTC	CASTEGGNNYGYTF
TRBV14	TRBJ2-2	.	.	TGTGCCAGCAGCCAAGATCCCACCTCGCGGGGAGTGGGCACCGGGGAGCTGTTTTTT	CASSQDPTSRGVGTGELFF
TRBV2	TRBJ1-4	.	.	TGTGCCAGCAGTCCCGTCGGTACGGGAGATAATGAAAAACTGTTTTTT	CASSPVGTGDNEKLFF
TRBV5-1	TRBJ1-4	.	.	TGCGCCAGCAGCTCGGACAGCCAGTATGAAAAACTGTTTTTT	CASSSDSQYEKLFF
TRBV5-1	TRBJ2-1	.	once	TGCGCCAGCAGCTTGGGAGGGGGGAAGGAGAATGAGCAGTTCTTC	CASSLGGGKENEQFF
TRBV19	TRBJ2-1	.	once	TGTGCCAGTAGTGTCGCCTGGCCGGAAGGGAATGAGCAGTTCTTC	CASSVAWPEGNEQFF
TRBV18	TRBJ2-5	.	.	TGTGCCAGCTCACCACCGGCCGAGATCACAGGCCAGTACTTC	CASSPPAEITGQYF
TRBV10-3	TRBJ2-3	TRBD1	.	TGTGCCATCTCTGGCGGGGGACAGGGTACCACAGATACGCAGTATTTT	CAISGGGQGTTDTQYF
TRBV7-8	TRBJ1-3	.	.	TGTGCCAGCAGCTTTTATAGTGACGGCTCCTCTGGAAACACCATATATTTT	CASSFYSDGSSGNTIYF
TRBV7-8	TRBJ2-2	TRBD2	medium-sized	TGTGCCAGCAGCTCCCGGACTAGCGGGAACACCGGGGAGCTGTTTTTT	CASSSRTSGNTGELFF
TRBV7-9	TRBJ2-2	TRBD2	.	TGTGCCAGCAGCTTAGCGACTAGCGGGAGGAGTACCGGGGAGCTGTTTTTT	CASSLATSGRSTGELFF
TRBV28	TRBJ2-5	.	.	TGTGCCAGCAGTTTATGGGCTGTTAAGGCCCAGTACTTC	CASSLWAVKAQYF
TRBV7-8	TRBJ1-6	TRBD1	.	TGTGCCAGCAGCTTAACCACGACAGGGATAGACTCACCCCTCCACTTT	CASSLTTTGIDSPLHF
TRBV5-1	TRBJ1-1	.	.	TGCGCCAGCAGCCCAATAGACGGGAACACTGAAGCTTTCTTT	CASSPIDGNTEAFF